Presented here are 18 T cell receptor beta chains from one specimen sequenced in a study of T cell responses to AZD1222 COVID-19 vaccine. The assay was immunoSEQ multiplex PCR, and TCRdb's table has in-frame clones only and misses some. Of about 120,000 clones listed, roughly 93% are singletons. The sample consisted of peripheral blood, taken on day 0 of AZD1222 vaccination. The receptors were sampled from an adult in good health.

The chain has TRBV5-1 and TRBJ2-1, with 7 bases that match TRBD2. V gave up 2 bases and J gave up 4 bases; unmatched junction bases: 6. The CDR3 consists of 15 residues. CDR1 and CDR2 from the germline V gene are SGHRS and YFSETQ. The CDR3 loop reads CASSFGGSKYNEQFF. The CDR3 bases are TGCGCCAGCAGCTTCGGCGGGAGCAAGTACAATGAGCAGTTCTTC.

This chain uses TRBV27 with TRBJ2-7, with D uncertain. The CDR3 has 13 residues. The germline V and J ends were trimmed by 3 bases and 2 bases, with 8 bases remaining between them. CDR1 and CDR2 (germline): MNHEY, SMNVEV (reference sequence). CDR3 nucleotide sequence: TGTGCCAGCAGTTTTAGTAACCCCTACGAGCAGTACTTC. It codes for CASSFSNPYEQYF.

The J gene is TRBJ2-2, the V gene TRBV9; 12 bases fit TRBD2. Germline V gene lookup returns CDR1 SGDLS and CDR2 YYNGEE. The CDR3 is 16 residues long. J lost 7 bases, V lost 3 bases, and 7 bases had no gene match. The CDR3: CASSARLAGEGGELFF. CDR3 in DNA: TGTGCCAGCAGCGCCCGACTAGCGGGAGAAGGCGGGGAGCTGTTTTTT.

V and J are TRBV6-6 and TRBJ1-5; weak D call: TRBD1 (5 bases). The V end was cut by 3 bases, the J end by 5 bases, with 11 bases between. CDR3 size: 14 residues. The V gene's germline CDR1 is MNHNY and CDR2 SVGAGI (reference sequence). CDR3 amino acids: CASSYGGSDQPQHF. The CDR3 DNA is TGTGCCAGCAGTTATGGGGGGAGCGATCAGCCCCAGCATTTT.

This rearrangement joins TRBV5-1 to TRBJ1-1; D gene uncertain. Deletions cut 2 bases from V and 1 base from J, with 12 bases between. Germline lookup yields CDR1 SGHRS and CDR2 YFSETQ. The CDR3 runs 15 residues. CDR3 region: CASSFDPAGNTEAFF. In nucleotides, the CDR3 is TGCGCCAGCAGCTTCGATCCAGCAGGGAACACTGAAGCTTTCTTT. The full variable domain, completed using reference TRBV5-1 and TRBJ1-1, is KAGVTQTPRYLIKTRGQQVTLSCSPISGHRSVSWYQQTPGQGLQFLFEYFSETQRNKGNFPGRFSGRQFSNSRSEMNVSTLELGDSALYLCASSFDPAGNTEAFFGQGTRLTVV.

V usage is TRBV18 and J usage is TRBJ2-3, with D tentatively TRBD2 (5 bases). Germline CDR1 is KGHSH and CDR2 is LQKENI. V shed 8 bases and J shed 0 bases, with 12 bases lying between them. The CDR3 length is 14 residues. The CDR3 loop reads CASKRGGSTDTQYF. The CDR3 nucleotides read TGTGCCAGCAAAAGAGGCGGGAGCACAGATACGCAGTATTTT.

DNA for the CDR3: TGTGCCAGCAGTTTAGATCCCCAGTTCGAGCAGTACTTC. This translates into CASSLDPQFEQYF. V gene TRBV27 combines with J gene TRBJ2-7; no clear D. There are 13 residues in the CDR3. Per the germline V gene, CDR1 is MNHEY and CDR2 is SMNVEV (reference sequence). V was shortened by 2 bases and J by 6 bases, with 11 bases between the two germline ends.

V is TRBV3-1 (or the pseudogene TRBV3-2) and J is TRBJ2-7; D possibly corresponds to TRBD2 (5 bases). Germline V gene lookup returns CDR1 LGHDT and CDR2 YNNKEL (reference sequence). The CDR3 consists of 13 residues. Trimming shortened V by 8 bases and J by 2 bases, and 13 bases separated the two germline ends. CDR3 nucleotide sequence: TGTGCCAGCCGGATTTCCGGGGCCTACGAGCAGTACTTC. Amino acids: CASRISGAYEQYF.

The chain couples TRBV29-1 to TRBJ1-2, with D possibly being TRBD1 (5 bases). The CDR3 totals 12 residues. V was shortened by 4 bases and J by 8 bases, with 14 bases between the two germline ends. Germline lookup yields CDR1 SQVTM and CDR2 ANQGSEA. The CDR3 spells CSVGWGLLGYTF. The CDR3 nucleotides are TGCAGCGTTGGCTGGGGACTCCTGGGCTACACCTTC.

This chain connects TRBV6-5 to TRBJ1-1, with 9 bases matching TRBD1. V was pared by 7 bases and J by 8 bases, with 8 bases of the junction left unmatched. The CDR3 is 13 residues long. Germline values: CDR1 MNHEY, CDR2 SVGAGI. CDR3 region: CASIGYRGLEAFF. CDR3 in DNA: TGTGCCAGCATTGGATACAGGGGGCTGGAAGCTTTCTTT.

The V gene is TRBV10-3, the J gene TRBJ2-1; perhaps TRBD2 as D (5 bases). Germline CDR1 reads ENHRY; CDR2 reads SYGVKD. V lost 5 bases to trimming and J lost 9 bases, with 17 bases between them. This CDR3 comprises 14 residues. The CDR3 bases are TGTGCCATCAGTTCGACCTTAGCGTCGGGTGAGCAGTTCTTC. Amino acid sequence: CAISSTLASGEQFF.

J is TRBJ2-1 and V is TRBV28; D uncertain. The CDR3 has 13 residues. V was cut by 6 bases and J by 6 bases, with 12 bases left in between. CDR1 is MDHEN, CDR2 SYDVKM, per germline. The CDR3 region has the DNA TGTGCCAGCAGCCCGGCGGCGACCAATGAGCAGTTCTTC. Amino acids: CASSPAATNEQFF.

The rearrangement joins TRBV29-1 to TRBJ1-1, with TRBD1 matching over 8 bases. Germline assignment: CDR1 SQVTM and CDR2 ANQGSEA. The ends lost 6 bases at V and 5 bases at J; junction bases unmatched: 8. This CDR3 has 13 residues. The CDR3 DNA follows: TGCAGCGTCCAGAACAGGGGGGAAACTGAAGCTTTCTTT. Amino acid sequence: CSVQNRGETEAFF.

V gene TRBV5-6 combines with J gene TRBJ2-1; 10 positions agree with TRBD2. CDR3 size: 14 residues. Germline CDR1 SGHDT, CDR2 YYEEEE. The junction had 8 bases not matched to a gene; V was cut back by 7 bases and J by 7 bases. The CDR3 DNA reads TGTGCCAGCTCAGTAACTAGCGGGAAAAATGAGCAGTTCTTC. It yields the protein CASSVTSGKNEQFF.

The chain recombines TRBV4-1 with TRBJ1-1, with 8 bases that match TRBD1. CDR3 size: 14 residues. With V trimmed by 5 bases and J by 6 bases, 8 bases remained unmatched. In germline, CDR1 is MGHRA, CDR2 YSYEKL. The CDR3 DNA reads as TGCGCCAGCAGCACAGGACAGGGTAAAGCTGAAGCTTTCTTT. Translation gives CASSTGQGKAEAFF.

The chain is built from TRBV5-1 and TRBJ2-1; D unclear. V lost 4 bases, J lost 7 bases, and 9 bases lay in between. The CDR3 has 12 amino acids. CDR1 SGHRS and CDR2 YFSETQ come from the germline V gene. The CDR3 region has the DNA TGCGCCAGCAGCCGGAATGAAAATGAGCAGTTCTTC. It specifies CASSRNENEQFF.

This chain connects TRBV7-9 to TRBJ2-1; 8 nucleotides align to TRBD1. Trimming took 4 bases from V and 5 from J; bases not matched to a gene: 4. Per germline, CDR1 SEHNR and CDR2 FQNEAQ (reference sequence). CDR3 length equals 14 residues. As DNA, the CDR3 is TGTGCCAGCAGCTCCCGGGACAGGCACAATGAGCAGTTCTTC. Translating it yields CASSSRDRHNEQFF.

This chain links TRBV27 with TRBJ2-7, with D possibly being TRBD1 or TRBD2 (5 bases each). Germline assignment: CDR1 MNHEY and CDR2 SMNVEV (reference sequence). Trimming took 2 bases from V and 2 from J, leaving 10 bases between them. The CDR3 consists of 14 residues. CDR3 nucleotides: TGTGCCAGCAGTTTAGGGGACGGGACCTACGAGCAGTACTTC. This gives the protein CASSLGDGTYEQYF.